This T cell receptor beta chain was sequenced during a study of cytotoxic CD8 clonotypes in ibrutinib-treated CLL. Study-level information: Specimens for response were gathered following a median about twelve months of therapy, spanning 6 to 36. Samples yielded averages of 255,043 productive templates and 94,082 productive rearrangements. Overall study results and limits: Patients had baseline clonality above age-matched healthy donors, and this clonality moved with circulating CD8+ T-cell counts.

This clone was counted between two and nine times. Its antigen is unknown. The targeted sequencing depth was 1 in 200,000 to 1 in 1 million T cells. Data came from immunoSEQ multiplex PCR; TCRdb stores just in-frame clones and leaves some out. The table includes 150,000 to 250,000 clones, roughly 72% detected once. This TCR was recovered from a human donor with chronic lymphocytic leukemia. The input for sequencing was PBMCs, taken after 24 months of ibrutinib treatment.

The CDR3 sequence: CASRRGGYTDTQYF. CDR3 sequence (DNA): TGTGCCAGCAGACGGGGCGGATACACAGATACGCAGTATTTT. V gene TRBV27 combines with J gene TRBJ2-3; either TRBD1 or TRBD2 may supply D (5 bases each). Germline V lookup: CDR1 MNHEY, CDR2 SMNVEV (reference sequence). Trimming removed 6 bases at V and 2 bases at J, with 12 bases between. CDR3 length: 14 amino acids.